The clone carrying this T cell receptor (beta chain) was counted ten times or more. What it binds is unknown. TCRbeta libraries were built with three rounds of nested PCR, modified from ARM-PCR. TCRdb recomputed calls from the multiplex PCR reads with MiXCR, one row per CDR3 protein. The repertoire holds around 50,000 distinct CDR3 sequences, with under 75% as singletons. This sample's RNA came from whole unsorted tissue. Distant lung tissue was collected more than 3 cm away from the tumor edge. Germline V CDR1 and CDR2: DFQATT, SNEGSKA (reference sequence). With V trimmed by 0 bases and J by 4 bases, 13 bases remained unmatched. The CDR3 sequence is 17 residues long. The data belong to a study of tumor and adjacent non-tumor tissue in lung cancer. Study-level results: Shorter survival was associated with higher TCR diversity in tumors.

The chain employs TRBV20-1 and TRBJ1-1, with 8 positions matching TRBD1. The material sequenced was distant non-tumor lung tissue. The sequence was obtained from a woman in her 70s with non-small cell lung cancer. The CDR3 coding sequence is TGCAGTGCTAGAGACCCCCGTGGACAGGGCGGGGGCACTGAAGCTTTCTTT. This gives the protein CSARDPRGQGGGTEAFF.